Following are 18 T cell receptor beta chains from one sample sequenced in a study of cytomegalovirus exposure and HLA in healthy donors. With 60 Vbeta and 13 Jbeta primers, the PCR was carried out. TCRdb's table, derived via immunoSEQ multiplex PCR, lists solely in-frame clones and lacks some. The table includes about 130,000 clones, roughly four fifths detected once. Specimen: PBMCs. These receptor sequences come from a woman between 45 and 65 years old in good health and CMV-seropositive.

This clone was seen just once. The rearrangement links TRBV11-2 to TRBJ2-3; 9 bases fit TRBD1. The CDR3 runs 14 residues. Losses at the gene ends were 5 bases for V and 6 bases for J; bases not matched to a gene: 6. Germline V gives CDR1 SGHAT, CDR2 FQNNGV. The CDR3 sequence is CASSVGQGRDTQYF. Written as DNA, the CDR3 is TGTGCCAGCAGCGTCGGACAGGGGAGGGATACGCAGTATTTT.

The CDR3 loop is CSGGRTGNIQYF. DNA for the CDR3: TGCAGCGGAGGTAGGACAGGGAACATTCAGTACTTC. The chain has TRBV29-1 and TRBJ2-4; TRBD1 matches at 8 bases. Germline trimming cut 7 bases from V and 7 bases from J; bases unmatched to any gene: 6. Germline CDR1 SQVTM, CDR2 ANQGSEA. The CDR3 consists of 12 residues. Full variable domain (rest looked up from reference TRBV29-1 and TRBJ2-4): SAVISQKPSRDICQRGTSLTIQCQVDSQVTMMFWYRQQPGQSLTLIATANQGSEATYESGFVIDKFPISRPNLTFSTLTVSNMSPEDSSIYLCSGGRTGNIQYFGAGTRLSVL.

The chain has TRBV5-1 and TRBJ1-4, with 7 bases fitting TRBD1. The CDR3 is 15 amino acids. The junction had 6 bases not matched to a gene; V was cut back by 0 bases and J by 7 bases. Germline loops: CDR1 SGHRS, CDR2 YFSETQ. CDR3 region: CASSLDKTGTEKLFF. The CDR3 DNA reads as TGCGCCAGCAGCTTGGACAAGACAGGGACTGAAAAACTGTTTTTT. Together with reference TRBV5-1 and TRBJ1-4, the CDR3 gives the full variable domain: KAGVTQTPRYLIKTRGQQVTLSCSPISGHRSVSWYQQTPGQGLQFLFEYFSETQRNKGNFPGRFSGRQFSNSRSEMNVSTLELGDSALYLCASSLDKTGTEKLFFGSGTQLSVL.

This clone was detected only a few times. The rearrangement links TRBV19 to TRBJ2-5, with D possibly matching TRBD1 (5 bases). Germline loops: CDR1 LNHDA, CDR2 SQIVND (reference sequence). The CDR3 is 13 amino acids. Trimming stripped 3 bases from V and 5 bases from J, with 10 bases between. This CDR3 reads CASSIRARETQYF. CDR3 bases: TGTGCCAGTAGTATCAGGGCCCGGGAGACCCAGTACTTC.

This clone was seen more than once but under ten times. The chain couples TRBV29-1 to TRBJ2-3; TRBD1 might be the D (5 bases). Trimming pared 0 bases from V and 4 bases from J, leaving 8 bases between. Germline assignment: CDR1 SQVTM and CDR2 ANQGSEA. The CDR3 length is 13 residues. CDR3 in DNA: TGCAGCGTTGAAGATGGGGCGGCAGATACGCAGTATTTT. Protein sequence: CSVEDGAADTQYF.

The CDR3 loop is CASSGTGAGQPQHF. The CDR3 bases are TGTGCCAGCAGCGGAACAGGGGCAGGTCAGCCCCAGCATTTT. V is TRBV6-1 and J is TRBJ1-5; TRBD1 matches at 7 bases. CDR1 and CDR2 (germline): MNHNS, SASEGT. The trim removed 6 bases at V and 6 bases at J, leaving 8 bases unmatched. CDR3 size: 14 residues.

Concerning this clone: Other nucleotide sequences in the sample specify the same CDR3. This chain connects TRBV14 to TRBJ2-7, with TRBD1 as a possible D gene (6 bases). V lost 1 base and J 2 bases, leaving 6 bases between the germline ends. Germline CDR1 SGHDN, CDR2 FVKESK. The CDR3 contains 13 residues. The CDR3 region is CASSQGGPYEQYF. CDR3 coding DNA: TGTGCCAGCAGCCAAGGGGGGCCCTACGAGCAGTACTTC. Drawing the rest from reference TRBV14 and TRBJ2-7, the complete variable domain is EAGVTQFPSHSVIEKGQTVTLRCDPISGHDNLYWYRRVMGKEIKFLLHFVKESKQDESGMPNNRFLAERTGGTYSTLKVQPAELEDSGVYFCASSQGGPYEQYFGPGTRLTVT.

The chain carries TRBV5-1 and TRBJ2-7; D unclear. The CDR3 is 14 amino acids. Germline V CDR1 and CDR2: SGHRS, YFSETQ. V lost 0 bases, J lost 3 bases, and 10 bases lay in between. As DNA, the CDR3 is TGCGCCAGCAGCTTGGGGGCAGCCAACTACGAGCAGTACTTC. Protein: CASSLGAANYEQYF.

Notes on this clone: No conserved phenylalanine or tryptophan is present at the end of the CDR3, so a read error is the likely explanation. Because the CDR3's place on the DNA is in doubt, the DNA is left out and the CDR3 is given as listed by TCRdb. V is TRBV10-3 and J is TRBJ1-1; whether TRBD1, the table's D call, matches the DNA was not checked. In germline, CDR1 is ENHRY, CDR2 SYGVKD. The CDR3 has 9 amino acids, counting both end residues. This CDR3 is CAISSRVIG.

The CDR3 nucleotides are TGTGCCAGCAGCCCCCCCCGGGGACACCTACTAGGGGGTAACTATGGCTACACCTTC. This sequence encodes CASSPPRGHLLGGNYGYTF. The chain uses TRBV11-2 and TRBJ1-2, with D perhaps matching TRBD1 (6 bases). CDR3 length: 19 amino acids. V shed 5 bases and J shed 1 base, with 26 bases lying between them. The germline CDR1 and CDR2 sequences are SGHAT and FQNNGV.

The V call is TRBV9, the J call TRBJ2-1; 7 nucleotides align to TRBD2. From germline, CDR1 is SGDLS and CDR2 YYNGEE. Trimming removed 5 bases from V and 7 bases from J; junction bases left unmatched: 6. The CDR3 sequence is 13 residues long. The CDR3 sequence: CASSPRRGNEQFF. CDR3 sequence (DNA): TGTGCCAGCAGTCCTAGGCGGGGGAATGAGCAGTTCTTC. Combining the CDR3 with reference TRBV9 and TRBJ2-1 gives the whole variable domain DSGVTQTPKHLITATGQRVTLRCSPRSGDLSVYWYQQSLDQGLQFLIQYYNGEERAKGNILERFSAQQFPDLHSELNLSSLELGDSALYFCASSPRRGNEQFFGPGTRLTVL.

The chain recombines TRBV4-2 with TRBJ2-3; D unresolved. CDR1 and CDR2 (germline): LGHNA, YNFKEQ. The CDR3 is made up of 12 amino acids. V was cut by 0 bases and J by 6 bases, with 4 bases left in between. CDR3 DNA: TGTGCCAGCAGCCAAGATCGGGATACGCAGTATTTT. It specifies CASSQDRDTQYF.

The rearrangement uses TRBV6-6 and TRBJ1-5; 7 bases fit TRBD1. The germline gives CDR1 MNHNY, CDR2 SVGAGI (reference sequence). The CDR3 loop spans 14 amino acids. The J segment lost 5 bases and the V segment lost 4 bases, leaving 5 bases of the junction unmatched. Here the CDR3 reads CASSFPGTDQPQHF. CDR3 nucleotide sequence: TGTGCCAGCAGTTTCCCCGGGACAGATCAGCCCCAGCATTTT.

A few counts support this clone. J is TRBJ2-7 and V is TRBV15; 7 bases are a match to TRBD1. Germline V lookup: CDR1 LNHNV, CDR2 YYDKDF (reference sequence). The length of the CDR3 is 12 residues. With V trimmed by 4 bases and J by 6 bases, 3 bases remained unmatched. The CDR3 region has the DNA TGTGCCACCAGCACCTCAGGGGGCGAGCAGTACTTC. Protein: CATSTSGGEQYF.

This sequence joins TRBV6-1 and TRBJ1-2; 9 bases map to TRBD1. The germline gives CDR1 MNHNS, CDR2 SASEGT. V was clipped by 4 bases and J by 8 bases; unmatched bases: 11. The CDR3 extends over 15 amino acids. The CDR3 DNA follows: TGTGCCAGCAGTGCCCTGACAGGGGGTGAAAACGGCTACACCTTC. It yields the protein CASSALTGGENGYTF.

Concerning this clone: One end of the junction is discordant with germline, which a read error may explain. V gene TRBV5-5 combines with J gene TRBJ1-5; TRBD1 matches 8 bases. CDR1 SGHKS and CDR2 YYEKEE come from the germline V gene (reference sequence). This CDR3 region has 16 residues. The CDR3 bases are TGTGCCTGCAGCGGACAGGGAAGGGTTGACAATCAGCCCCAGCATTTT. As protein: CACSGQGRVDNQPQHF. Full variable domain (rest looked up from reference TRBV5-5 and TRBJ1-5): DAGVTQSPTHLIKTRGQQVTLRCSPISGHKSVSWYQQVLGQGPQFIFQYYEKEERGRGNFPDRFSARQFPNYSSELNVNALLLGDSALYLCACSGQGRVDNQPQHFGDGTRLSIL.

This clone has a handful of counts. The chain combines TRBV6-1 with TRBJ1-5; D is possibly TRBD1 (6 bases). Germline CDR1 MNHNS, CDR2 SASEGT. The V end was cut by 4 bases, the J end by 3 bases, with 13 bases between. The CDR3 loop spans 15 amino acids. The CDR3 nucleotides read TGTGCCAGCAGTGGAGGTGGACAGCACAATCAGCCCCAGCATTTT. Its translation: CASSGGGQHNQPQHF.

The chain joins TRBV4-2 to TRBJ2-3; TRBD2 matches 9 bases. Trimming removed 5 bases from V and 1 base from J; junction bases left unmatched: 13. The CDR3 is made up of 18 amino acids. Germline assignment: CDR1 LGHNA and CDR2 YNFKEQ. The CDR3, as DNA: TGTGCCAGCAGCGAAGGGAGCGGGGGGTCACACCGCACAGATACGCAGTATTTT. Its protein product is CASSEGSGGSHRTDTQYF.